This note documents a single T cell receptor beta chain sequence. The data were obtained in a study of blood T cell repertoires in COVID-19. Study processing details: Amplification with reference gene primers provided the estimates of nucleated cell counts. The repertoire was sequenced with immunoSEQ multiplex PCR; TCRdb's copy has only in-frame clones and lacks some. The V and J calls and clone size were taken over from that table, and D and trimming were inferred from the DNA. The sample lists 200,000 to 250,000 clones, 70% to 90% occurring once. Per the germline V gene, CDR1 is MNHEY and CDR2 is SMNVEV (reference sequence). The CDR3 is made up of 16 amino acids. The trim removed 6 bases at V and 4 bases at J, leaving 11 bases unmatched.

Specimen: peripheral blood. The receptor's source is a human donor in a cohort sampled during active COVID-19. The rearrangement links TRBV27 to TRBJ1-5, with 8 positions matching TRBD1. The CDR3 reads CASRLTPTGVNQPQHF. In DNA, the CDR3 is TGTGCCAGCAGATTAACCCCGACAGGGGTTAATCAGCCCCAGCATTTT.